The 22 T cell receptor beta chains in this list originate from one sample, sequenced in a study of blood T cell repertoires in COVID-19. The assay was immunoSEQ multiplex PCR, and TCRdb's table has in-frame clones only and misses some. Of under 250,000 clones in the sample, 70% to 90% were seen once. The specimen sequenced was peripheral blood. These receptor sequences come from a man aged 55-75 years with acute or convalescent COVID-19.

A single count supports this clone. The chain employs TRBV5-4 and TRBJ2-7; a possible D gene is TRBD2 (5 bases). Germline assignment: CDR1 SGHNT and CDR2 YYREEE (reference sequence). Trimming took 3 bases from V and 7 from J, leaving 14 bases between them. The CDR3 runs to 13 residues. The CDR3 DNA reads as TGTGCCAGCAGCTCTATCGGGGTTGAGGAGCAGTACTTC. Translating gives CASSSIGVEEQYF.

The CDR3 loop is CAWSIGTGHNEQFF. The CDR3 region has the DNA TGTGCCTGGAGTATCGGGACAGGGCATAATGAGCAGTTCTTC. The V call is TRBV30, the J call TRBJ2-1, with TRBD1 matching over 9 bases. This CDR3 region has 14 residues. V lost 2 bases, J lost 7 bases, and 6 bases stayed unmatched. Germline assignment: CDR1 GTSNPN and CDR2 SVGIG (reference sequence).

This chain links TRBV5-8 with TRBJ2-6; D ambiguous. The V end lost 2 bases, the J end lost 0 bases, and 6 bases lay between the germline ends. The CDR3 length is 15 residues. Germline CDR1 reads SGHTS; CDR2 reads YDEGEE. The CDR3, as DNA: TGTGCCAGCAGCTTTGAGAGCTCTGGGGCCAACGTCCTGACTTTC. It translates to CASSFESSGANVLTF.

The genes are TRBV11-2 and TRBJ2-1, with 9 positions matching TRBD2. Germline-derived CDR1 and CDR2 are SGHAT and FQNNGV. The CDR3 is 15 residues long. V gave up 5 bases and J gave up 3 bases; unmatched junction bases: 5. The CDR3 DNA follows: TGTGCCAGCAGCCCCCGGACTAGCGTCTACAATGAGCAGTTCTTC. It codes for CASSPRTSVYNEQFF.

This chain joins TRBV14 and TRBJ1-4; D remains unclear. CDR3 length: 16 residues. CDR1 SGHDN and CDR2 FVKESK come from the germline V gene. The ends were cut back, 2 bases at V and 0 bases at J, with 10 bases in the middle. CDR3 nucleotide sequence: TGTGCCAGCAGCCAATTCACATCTGCAACTAATGAAAAACTGTTTTTT. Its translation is CASSQFTSATNEKLFF.

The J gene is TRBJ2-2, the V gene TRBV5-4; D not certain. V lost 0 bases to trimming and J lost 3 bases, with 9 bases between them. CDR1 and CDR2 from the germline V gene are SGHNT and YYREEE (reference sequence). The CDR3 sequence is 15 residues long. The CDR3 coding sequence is TGTGCCAGCAGCTTGGCCCACCGGGACACCGGGGAGCTGTTTTTT. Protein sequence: CASSLAHRDTGELFF.

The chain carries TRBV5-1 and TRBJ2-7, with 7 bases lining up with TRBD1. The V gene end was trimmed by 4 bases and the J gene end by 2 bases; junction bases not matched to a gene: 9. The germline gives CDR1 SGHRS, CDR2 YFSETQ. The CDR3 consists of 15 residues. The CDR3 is CASSANTGEPYEQYF. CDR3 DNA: TGCGCCAGCAGCGCCAATACAGGGGAACCCTACGAGCAGTACTTC.

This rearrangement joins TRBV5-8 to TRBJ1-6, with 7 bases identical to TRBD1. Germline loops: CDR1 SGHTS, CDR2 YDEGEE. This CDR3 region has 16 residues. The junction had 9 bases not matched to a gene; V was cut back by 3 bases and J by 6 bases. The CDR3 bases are TGTGCCAGCAGCTCAATGACAGGGACGGGTAATTCACCCCTCCACTTT. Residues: CASSSMTGTGNSPLHF.

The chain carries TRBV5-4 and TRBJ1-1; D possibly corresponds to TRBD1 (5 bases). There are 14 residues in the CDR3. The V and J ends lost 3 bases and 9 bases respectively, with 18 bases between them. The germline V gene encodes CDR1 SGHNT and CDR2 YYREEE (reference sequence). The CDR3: CASSSESPTEKAFF. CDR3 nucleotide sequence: TGTGCCAGCAGCTCGGAGTCCCCGACAGAAAAAGCTTTCTTT.

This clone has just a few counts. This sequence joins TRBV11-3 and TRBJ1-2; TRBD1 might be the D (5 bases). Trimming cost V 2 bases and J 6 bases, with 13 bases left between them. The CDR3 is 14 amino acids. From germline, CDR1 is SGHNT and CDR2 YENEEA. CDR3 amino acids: CASSLTSWGDGYTF. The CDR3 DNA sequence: TGTGCCAGCAGCTTAACGAGTTGGGGGGATGGCTACACCTTC.

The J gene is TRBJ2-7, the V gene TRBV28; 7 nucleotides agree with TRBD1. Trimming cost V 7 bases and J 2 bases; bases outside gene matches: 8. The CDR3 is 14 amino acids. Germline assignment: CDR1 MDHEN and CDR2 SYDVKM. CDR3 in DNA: TGTGCCAGCATTATACAGGGGAGACCCTACGAGCAGTACTTC. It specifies CASIIQGRPYEQYF.

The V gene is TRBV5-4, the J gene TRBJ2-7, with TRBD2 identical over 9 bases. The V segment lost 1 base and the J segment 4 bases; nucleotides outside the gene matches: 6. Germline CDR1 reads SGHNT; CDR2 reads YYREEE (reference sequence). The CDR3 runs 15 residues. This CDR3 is CASSLYSGRPYEQYF. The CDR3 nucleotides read TGTGCCAGCAGCTTGTATAGCGGGAGACCGTACGAGCAGTACTTC.

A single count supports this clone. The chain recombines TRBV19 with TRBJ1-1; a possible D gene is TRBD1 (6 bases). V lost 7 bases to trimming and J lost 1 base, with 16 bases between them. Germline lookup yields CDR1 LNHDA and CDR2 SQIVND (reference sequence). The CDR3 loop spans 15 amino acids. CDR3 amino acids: CASIVRGRGNTEAFF. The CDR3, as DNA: TGTGCCAGTATTGTGAGGGGCAGGGGGAACACTGAAGCTTTCTTT. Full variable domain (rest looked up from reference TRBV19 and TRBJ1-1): DGGITQSPKYLFRKEGQNVTLSCEQNLNHDAMYWYRQDPGQGLRLIYYSQIVNDFQKGDIAEGYSVSREKKESFPLTVTSAQKNPTAFYLCASIVRGRGNTEAFFGQGTRLTVV.

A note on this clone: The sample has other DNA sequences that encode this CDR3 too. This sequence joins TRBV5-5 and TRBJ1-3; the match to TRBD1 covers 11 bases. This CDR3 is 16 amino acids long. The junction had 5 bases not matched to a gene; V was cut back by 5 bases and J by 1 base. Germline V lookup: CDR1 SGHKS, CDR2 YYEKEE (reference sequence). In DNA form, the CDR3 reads TGTGCCAGCAGTTGGGGGACAGGGGGTTCTGGAAACACCATATATTTT. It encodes CASSWGTGGSGNTIYF. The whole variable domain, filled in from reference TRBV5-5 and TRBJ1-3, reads DAGVTQSPTHLIKTRGQQVTLRCSPISGHKSVSWYQQVLGQGPQFIFQYYEKEERGRGNFPDRFSARQFPNYSSELNVNALLLGDSALYLCASSWGTGGSGNTIYFGEGSWLTVV.

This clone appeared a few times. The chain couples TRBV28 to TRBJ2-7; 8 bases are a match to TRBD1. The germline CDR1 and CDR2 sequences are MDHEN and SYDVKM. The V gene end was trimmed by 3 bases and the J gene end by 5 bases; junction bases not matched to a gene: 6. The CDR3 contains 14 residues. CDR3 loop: CASSFGRGLNEQYF. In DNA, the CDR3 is TGTGCCAGCAGTTTTGGCAGGGGGCTAAACGAGCAGTACTTC.

CDR3 in DNA: TGTGCCAGCTCACGAGGGACAGGGGGCGCGGAAAAACTGTTTTTT. Protein: CASSRGTGGAEKLFF. The V and J genes are TRBV18 and TRBJ1-4; 12 bases match TRBD1. The CDR3 runs to 15 residues. Losses at the gene ends were 4 bases for V and 8 bases for J; bases not matched to a gene: 5. Germline assignment: CDR1 KGHSH and CDR2 LQKENI.

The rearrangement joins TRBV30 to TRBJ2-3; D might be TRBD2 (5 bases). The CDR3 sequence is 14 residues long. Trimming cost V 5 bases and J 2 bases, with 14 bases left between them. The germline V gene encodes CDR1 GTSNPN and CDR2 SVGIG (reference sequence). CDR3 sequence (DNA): TGTGCCTGGTCCACGGGGTTTGACACAGATACGCAGTATTTT. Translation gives CAWSTGFDTDTQYF.

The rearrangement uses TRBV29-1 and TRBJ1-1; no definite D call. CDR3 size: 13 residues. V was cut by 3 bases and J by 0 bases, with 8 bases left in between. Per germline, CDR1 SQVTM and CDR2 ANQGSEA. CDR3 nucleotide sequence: TGCAGCGTTGAGGTACAAATGAACACTGAAGCTTTCTTT. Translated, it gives CSVEVQMNTEAFF.

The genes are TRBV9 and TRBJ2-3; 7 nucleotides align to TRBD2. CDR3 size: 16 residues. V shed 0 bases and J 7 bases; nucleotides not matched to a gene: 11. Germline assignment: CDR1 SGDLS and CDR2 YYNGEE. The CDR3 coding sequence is TGTGCCAGCAGCGTAGAGGGCGGGAGTGTTACAAATACGCAGTATTTT. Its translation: CASSVEGGSVTNTQYF.

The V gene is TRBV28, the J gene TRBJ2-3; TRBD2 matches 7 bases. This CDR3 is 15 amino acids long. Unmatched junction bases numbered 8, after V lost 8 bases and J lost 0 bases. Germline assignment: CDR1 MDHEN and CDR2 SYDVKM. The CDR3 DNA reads TGTGCCAGCCCACCAGCGGGACCTAGCACAGATACGCAGTATTTT. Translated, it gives CASPPAGPSTDTQYF.

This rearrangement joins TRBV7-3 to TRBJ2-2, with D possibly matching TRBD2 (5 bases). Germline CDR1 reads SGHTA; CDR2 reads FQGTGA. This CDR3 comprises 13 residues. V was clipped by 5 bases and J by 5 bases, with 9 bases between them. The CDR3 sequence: CASSPTGTGELFF. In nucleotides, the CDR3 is TGTGCCAGCAGCCCTACGGGGACCGGGGAGCTGTTTTTT.

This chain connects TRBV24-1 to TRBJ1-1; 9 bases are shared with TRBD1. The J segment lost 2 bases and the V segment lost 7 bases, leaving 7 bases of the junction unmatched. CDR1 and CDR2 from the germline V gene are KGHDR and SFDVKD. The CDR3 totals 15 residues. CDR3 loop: CATRPEGQGNTEAFF. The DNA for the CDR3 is TGTGCCACCAGACCCGAGGGACAGGGAAACACTGAAGCTTTCTTT.